This TCR beta chain was observed in a study of shared clonotypes between healthy human individuals. Deep-level settings were used for running the assay. Each cell subset's genomic DNA was divided evenly among several immunoSEQ plates. The repertoire was sequenced with immunoSEQ multiplex PCR; TCRdb's copy has only in-frame clones and lacks some. The sample lists about 380,000 clones; approximately 96% were seen once. The length of the CDR3 is 13 residues. Germline V gene sequence: CDR1 SGHRS, CDR2 YFSETQ. Trimming took off 4 bases at V and 0 bases at J, with 8 bases between the two ends. To note about this clone: Its cognate antigen is unknown.

General study points: Non-shared clonotypes displayed generation probabilities falling below those of clonotypes present in all four donors. Naive subsets typically showed greater estimated richness than memory subsets.

Sequenced material: memory CD8+ T cells sorted from blood. Subset specified: CD45RO+ cells pooled with CCR7-negative TemRA cells. The V and J genes are TRBV5-1 and TRBJ2-7, with D unresolved. The source is a man aged 30 to 45 in good health. The CDR3 DNA sequence: TGCGCCAGCAGCCGGACGGGCTCCTACGAGCAGTACTTC. Protein product: CASSRTGSYEQYF.